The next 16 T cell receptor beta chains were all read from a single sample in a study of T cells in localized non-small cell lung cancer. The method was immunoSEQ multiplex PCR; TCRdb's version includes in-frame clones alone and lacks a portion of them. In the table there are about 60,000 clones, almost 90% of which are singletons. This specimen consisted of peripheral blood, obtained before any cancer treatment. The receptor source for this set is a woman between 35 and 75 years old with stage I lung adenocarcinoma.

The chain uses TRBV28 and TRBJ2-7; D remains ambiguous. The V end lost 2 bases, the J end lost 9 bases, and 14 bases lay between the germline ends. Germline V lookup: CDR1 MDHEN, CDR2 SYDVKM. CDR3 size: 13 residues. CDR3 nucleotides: TGTGCCAGCAGTTTAAGGACCCCAGTACGGCAGTACTTC. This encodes CASSLRTPVRQYF.

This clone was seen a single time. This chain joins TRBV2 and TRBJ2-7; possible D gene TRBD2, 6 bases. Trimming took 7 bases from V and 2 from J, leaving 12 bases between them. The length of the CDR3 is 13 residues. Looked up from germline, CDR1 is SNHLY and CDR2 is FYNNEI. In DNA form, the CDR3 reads TGTGCCAGCAAGGAGGGGAGTACCTACGAGCAGTACTTC. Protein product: CASKEGSTYEQYF.

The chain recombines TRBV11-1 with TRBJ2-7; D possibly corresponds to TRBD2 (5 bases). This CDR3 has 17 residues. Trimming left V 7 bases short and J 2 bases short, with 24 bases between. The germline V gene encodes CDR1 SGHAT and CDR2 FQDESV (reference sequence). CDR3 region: CASTRGPVGSVAYEQYF. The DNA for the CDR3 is TGTGCCAGCACCCGAGGGCCGGTCGGCAGTGTCGCCTACGAGCAGTACTTC.

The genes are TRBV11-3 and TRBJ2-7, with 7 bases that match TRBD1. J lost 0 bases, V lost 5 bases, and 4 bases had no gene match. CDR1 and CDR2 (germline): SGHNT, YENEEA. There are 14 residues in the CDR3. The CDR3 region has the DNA TGTGCCAGCAGCCCGACAGGGATCTCCTACGAGCAGTACTTC. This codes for CASSPTGISYEQYF.

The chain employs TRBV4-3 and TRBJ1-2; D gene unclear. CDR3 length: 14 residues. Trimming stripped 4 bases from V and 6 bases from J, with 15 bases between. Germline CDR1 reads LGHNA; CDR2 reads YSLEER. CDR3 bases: TGCGCCAGCAGCCCCCGCTGGACGGCGGATGGCTACACCTTC. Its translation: CASSPRWTADGYTF.

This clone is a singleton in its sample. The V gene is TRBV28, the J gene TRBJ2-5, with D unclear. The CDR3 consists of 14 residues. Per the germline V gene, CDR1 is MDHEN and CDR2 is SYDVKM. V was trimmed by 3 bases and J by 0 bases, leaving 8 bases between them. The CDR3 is CASSFTLYQETQYF. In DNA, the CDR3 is TGTGCCAGCAGTTTCACCTTGTACCAAGAGACCCAGTACTTC.

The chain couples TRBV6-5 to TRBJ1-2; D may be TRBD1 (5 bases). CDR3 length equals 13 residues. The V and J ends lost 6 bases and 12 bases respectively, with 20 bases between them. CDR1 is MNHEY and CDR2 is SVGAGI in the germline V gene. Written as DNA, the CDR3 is TGTGCCAGCAGGTACGGGACGTCGGGAATCGACACCTTC. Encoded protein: CASRYGTSGIDTF.

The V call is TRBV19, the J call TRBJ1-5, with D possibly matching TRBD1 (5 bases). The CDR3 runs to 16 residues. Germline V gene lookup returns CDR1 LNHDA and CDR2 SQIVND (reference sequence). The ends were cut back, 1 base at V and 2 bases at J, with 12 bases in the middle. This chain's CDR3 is CASSIVTGVRNQPQHF. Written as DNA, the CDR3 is TGTGCCAGTAGTATAGTAACGGGGGTCCGCAATCAGCCCCAGCATTTT.

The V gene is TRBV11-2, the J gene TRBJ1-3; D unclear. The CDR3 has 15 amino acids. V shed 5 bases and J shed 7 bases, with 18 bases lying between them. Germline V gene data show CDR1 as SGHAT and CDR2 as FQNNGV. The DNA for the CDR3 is TGTGCCAGCAGCCAGCAGGACTTCGGCTCTAACACCATATATTTT. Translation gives CASSQQDFGSNTIYF.

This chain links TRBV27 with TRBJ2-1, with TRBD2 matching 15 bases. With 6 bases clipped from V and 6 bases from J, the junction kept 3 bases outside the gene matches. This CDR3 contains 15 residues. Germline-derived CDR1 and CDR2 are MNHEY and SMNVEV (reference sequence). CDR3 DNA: TGTGCCAGCAGCGAGGGACTAGCGGGGGGCAATGAGCAGTTCTTC. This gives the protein CASSEGLAGGNEQFF.

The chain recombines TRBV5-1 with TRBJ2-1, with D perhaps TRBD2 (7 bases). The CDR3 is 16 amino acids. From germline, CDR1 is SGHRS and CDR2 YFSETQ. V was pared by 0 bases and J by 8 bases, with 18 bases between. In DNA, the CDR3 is TGCGCCAGCAGCTTGGCCGGCGGGGGCCCTTCTCATGAGCAGTTCTTC. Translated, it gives CASSLAGGGPSHEQFF.

The CDR3 loop reads CASSLGGGTDTQYF. The CDR3 nucleotides are TGTGCCAGCAGCTTGGGCGGGGGCACAGATACGCAGTATTTT. The V gene is TRBV5-6, the J gene TRBJ2-3, with a tentative D call TRBD2 (6 bases). This CDR3 is built from 14 residues. Trimming shortened V by 0 bases and J by 1 base, and 6 bases separated the two germline ends. From germline, CDR1 is SGHDT and CDR2 YYEEEE.

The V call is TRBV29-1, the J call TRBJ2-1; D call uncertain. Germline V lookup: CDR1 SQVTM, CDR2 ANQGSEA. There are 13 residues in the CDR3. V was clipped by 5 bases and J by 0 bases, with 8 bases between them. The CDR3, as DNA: TGCAGCGTTCGTAGCAGCTCCTACAATGAGCAGTTCTTC. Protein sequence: CSVRSSSYNEQFF.

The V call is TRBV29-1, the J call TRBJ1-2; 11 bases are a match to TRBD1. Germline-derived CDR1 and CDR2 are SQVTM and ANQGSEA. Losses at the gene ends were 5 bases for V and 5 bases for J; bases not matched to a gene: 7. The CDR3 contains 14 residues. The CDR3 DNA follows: TGCAGCGTTCGATGGGACAGGGGGGAATATGGCTACACCTTC. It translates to CSVRWDRGEYGYTF.

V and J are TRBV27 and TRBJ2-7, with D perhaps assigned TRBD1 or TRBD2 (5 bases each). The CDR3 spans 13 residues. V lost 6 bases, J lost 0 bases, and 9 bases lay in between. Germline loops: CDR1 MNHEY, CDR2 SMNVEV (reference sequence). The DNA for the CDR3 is TGTGCCAGCAGCTCAGGGAGCTCCTACGAGCAGTACTTC. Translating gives CASSSGSSYEQYF.

In DNA, the CDR3 is TGCAGCGTTGAGGGGCAGCAGGCAGATACGCAGTATTTT. The encoded protein is CSVEGQQADTQYF. The chain combines TRBV29-1 with TRBJ2-3, with D tentatively TRBD1 (5 bases). Germline-derived CDR1 and CDR2 are SQVTM and ANQGSEA. This CDR3 has 13 amino acids. With 3 bases removed from V and 4 bases from J, the gap between germline ends came to 11 bases.